This passage covers 27 T cell receptor beta chains from one sample sequenced in a study of cytomegalovirus exposure and HLA in healthy donors. The PCR ran on 60 Vbeta and 13 Jbeta primers. TCRdb's copy holds only in-frame clones and misses some; the assay was immunoSEQ multiplex PCR. The table has about 160,000 clones, roughly four fifths seen once. Specimen: PBMCs. These TCRs come from a young woman in good health and CMV-seronegative.

With regard to this clone: Other nucleotide sequences from this sample produce the same CDR3. The genes are TRBV11-2 and TRBJ1-4; perhaps TRBD1 as D (5 bases). This CDR3 is built from 17 residues. Germline CDR1 is SGHAT and CDR2 is FQNNGV. Trimming shortened V by 6 bases and J by 5 bases, and 22 bases separated the two germline ends. The CDR3 DNA sequence: TGTGCCAGCAGGAGGCGACAGACGCCACGGTTGAATGAAAAACTGTTTTTT. It codes for CASRRRQTPRLNEKLFF. The entire variable domain, with the rest obtained from reference TRBV11-2 and TRBJ1-4, is as follows: EAGVAQSPRYKIIEKRQSVAFWCNPISGHATLYWYQQILGQGPKLLIQFQNNGVVDDSQLPKDRFSAERLKGVDSTLKIQPAKLEDSAVYLCASRRRQTPRLNEKLFFGSGTQLSVL.

The J gene is TRBJ1-3, the V gene TRBV4-1; possible D gene TRBD1, 6 bases. The V gene's germline CDR1 is MGHRA and CDR2 YSYEKL. The CDR3 spans 16 residues. The ends were cut back, 2 bases at V and 0 bases at J, with 11 bases in the middle. CDR3 bases: TGCGCCAGCAGCCAACAGACAGGTCACTCTGGAAACACCATATATTTT. Amino acid sequence: CASSQQTGHSGNTIYF.

The chain recombines TRBV27 with TRBJ2-1; TRBD2 matches at 9 bases. The CDR3 covers 14 residues. V lost 4 bases and J lost 10; bases outside the gene matches: 8. CDR1 is MNHEY, CDR2 SMNVEV, per germline (reference sequence). This chain's CDR3 is CASSWREGPWEQFF. CDR3 sequence (DNA): TGTGCCAGCAGTTGGCGGGAGGGCCCGTGGGAGCAGTTCTTC.

The chain has TRBV28 and TRBJ2-3, with D possibly being TRBD2 (6 bases). Per germline, CDR1 MDHEN and CDR2 SYDVKM. The V gene lost 5 bases and the J gene lost 5 bases, with 23 bases spanning the gap. The CDR3 is made up of 17 amino acids. This CDR3 reads CASSPTRLRDRGDTQYF. In nucleotides, the CDR3 is TGTGCCAGCAGTCCCACCCGGTTGCGGGATAGAGGAGATACGCAGTATTTT.

The chain links TRBV2 to TRBJ1-5; 9 bases fit TRBD1. V shed 3 bases and J 6 bases; nucleotides not matched to a gene: 6. This CDR3 spans 15 amino acids. CDR1 SNHLY and CDR2 FYNNEI come from the germline V gene. CDR3 in amino acids: CASSDRGTGIQPQHF. The CDR3 bases are TGTGCCAGCAGTGATAGGGGGACAGGGATTCAGCCCCAGCATTTT.

This chain uses TRBV27 with TRBJ2-3; 8 nucleotides agree with TRBD1. The CDR3 length is 18 residues. Germline CDR1 and CDR2: MNHEY and SMNVEV (reference sequence). The V gene end was trimmed by 3 bases and the J gene end by 1 base; junction bases not matched to a gene: 12. The CDR3 nucleotides read TGTGCCAGCAGTTTCAGACTGTCCGGGACAGGAGGCACAGATACGCAGTATTTT. It translates to CASSFRLSGTGGTDTQYF.

The chain joins TRBV30 to TRBJ1-3; a possible D gene is TRBD1 (5 bases). Germline V CDR1 and CDR2: GTSNPN, SVGIG (reference sequence). This CDR3 contains 14 residues. V lost 1 base and J lost 8, with 15 bases in between. CDR3 in amino acids: CAWSGGVSGDTIYF. The CDR3 DNA sequence: TGTGCCTGGAGTGGGGGGGTCTCTGGGGACACCATATATTTT.

The rearrangement links TRBV6-5 to TRBJ1-6; 7 nucleotides match TRBD1. Losses at the gene ends were 6 bases for V and 9 bases for J; bases not matched to a gene: 11. Germline V gene lookup returns CDR1 MNHEY and CDR2 SVGAGI. This CDR3 has 15 amino acids. This CDR3 reads CASRPPTGTGSPLHF. The CDR3 DNA is TGTGCCAGCAGGCCTCCGACAGGGACGGGTTCACCCCTCCACTTT.

Only a few counts were recorded for this clone. The CDR3 is CASAVSGSGEQYF. The DNA of the CDR3 is TGTGCCAGTGCTGTTAGCGGGAGCGGCGAGCAGTACTTC. This chain links TRBV2 with TRBJ2-7, with 9 bases fitting TRBD2. This CDR3 spans 13 amino acids. Unmatched junction bases numbered 9, after V lost 9 bases and J lost 6 bases. The germline CDR1 and CDR2 sequences are SNHLY and FYNNEI.

V is TRBV15 and J is TRBJ1-5, with a tentative D call TRBD1 (5 bases). Germline V gene data show CDR1 as LNHNV and CDR2 as YYDKDF (reference sequence). This CDR3 comprises 13 residues. V lost 0 bases, J lost 11 bases, and 11 bases lay in between. CDR3 region: CATSRDLGEAQHF. CDR3 nucleotide sequence: TGTGCCACCAGCAGAGATCTGGGGGAGGCCCAGCATTTT.

This clone is a singleton in its sample. This chain uses TRBV27 with TRBJ1-2; TRBD1 matches at 9 bases. CDR3 length equals 16 residues. The V gene end was trimmed by 6 bases and the J gene end by 3 bases; junction bases not matched to a gene: 11. Germline V gene data show CDR1 as MNHEY and CDR2 as SMNVEV (reference sequence). CDR3 sequence (DNA): TGTGCCAGCAGAACCGGGACAGGGACTCCGTACTATGGCTACACCTTC. Translating gives CASRTGTGTPYYGYTF.

For this clone: A read error may produce the germline difference seen at one junction end. CDR3 in DNA: TGTGCCAGCAGCAAATCACCCAGGGGGGAGCAAGAGGCCCAGTACTTC. Translated, it gives CASSKSPRGEQEAQYF. The chain employs TRBV7-7 and TRBJ2-5; D may be TRBD1 (7 bases). The CDR3 runs to 16 residues. Per germline, CDR1 SSHAT and CDR2 FNYEAQ (reference sequence).

V usage is TRBV18 and J usage is TRBJ1-1, with 8 positions matching TRBD1. CDR1 and CDR2 (germline): KGHSH, LQKENI. This CDR3 is built from 16 residues. J gave up 6 bases and V 3 bases, and 12 bases lay outside the gene matches. The DNA of the CDR3 is TGTGCCAGCTCACCCCTAGTCACAGGGGGTAAAGCTGAAGCTTTCTTT. Encoded protein: CASSPLVTGGKAEAFF.

The chain uses TRBV7-9 and TRBJ2-1; TRBD1 agrees at 8 bases. V gave up 5 bases and J gave up 0 bases; unmatched junction bases: 6. Germline lookup yields CDR1 SEHNR and CDR2 FQNEAQ (reference sequence). This CDR3 region has 16 residues. The CDR3 nucleotides are TGTGCCAGCAGCACCCGGACAGGGAGCTCCTACAATGAGCAGTTCTTC. Amino acid sequence: CASSTRTGSSYNEQFF.

The rearrangement joins TRBV4-1 to TRBJ2-1; 14 nucleotides align to TRBD2. The CDR3 extends over 17 amino acids. Looked up from germline, CDR1 is MGHRA and CDR2 is YSYEKL. Trimming cost V 3 bases and J 6 bases; bases outside gene matches: 7. CDR3 in amino acids: CASSQSVTSGRGNEQFF. The CDR3 DNA follows: TGCGCCAGCAGCCAGAGCGTGACTAGCGGGAGGGGCAATGAGCAGTTCTTC.

As concerns this clone: An end of the junction does not agree with germline; a read error may underlie this. The chain joins TRBV7-9 to TRBJ2-7; D not resolved. The CDR3 runs 12 residues. The germline CDR1 and CDR2 sequences are SEHNR and FQNEAQ (reference sequence). CDR3 in DNA: TGTTCCAGCAGCCAATACAGCTACGAGCAGTACTTC. Translation gives CSSSQYSYEQYF.

The chain has TRBV7-9 and TRBJ2-3, with 9 bases aligning to TRBD1. V dropped 5 bases and J dropped 4; count of bases not matched to a gene: 7. The CDR3 runs 15 residues. Germline values: CDR1 SEHNR, CDR2 FQNEAQ (reference sequence). The CDR3 nucleotides read TGTGCCAGCAGCCTCGGCGGGACAGGGCCAGATACGCAGTATTTT. It encodes CASSLGGTGPDTQYF. Drawing the rest from reference TRBV7-9 and TRBJ2-3, the complete variable domain is DTGVSQNPRHKITKRGQNVTFRCDPISEHNRLYWYRQTLGQGPEFLTYFQNEAQLEKSRLLSDRFSAERPKGSFSTLEIQRTEQGDSAMYLCASSLGGTGPDTQYFGPGTRLTVL.

V is TRBV18 and J is TRBJ1-1; tentatively, D is TRBD1 (6 bases). Trimming removed 3 bases at V and 3 bases at J, with 8 bases between. Germline CDR1 is KGHSH and CDR2 is LQKENI. The CDR3 spans 13 residues. This CDR3 reads CASSPQGYTEAFF. The CDR3 nucleotides are TGTGCCAGCTCACCGCAGGGGTACACTGAAGCTTTCTTT.

This chain links TRBV4-1 with TRBJ2-1, with 9 bases that match TRBD2. V lost 5 bases to trimming and J lost 4 bases; unmatched junction nucleotides: 9. In germline, CDR1 is MGHRA, CDR2 YSYEKL. This CDR3 contains 16 residues. The CDR3 protein is CASSNNLAGLYNEQFF. The CDR3 DNA follows: TGCGCCAGCAGCAATAACCTAGCGGGGCTTTACAATGAGCAGTTCTTC.

The CDR3 is CASSSQVAYNSPLHF. In DNA form, the CDR3 reads TGTGCCAGCAGCAGTCAGGTCGCCTATAATTCACCCCTCCACTTT. The chain couples TRBV9 to TRBJ1-6; the D is unclear. Germline V lookup: CDR1 SGDLS, CDR2 YYNGEE. The length of the CDR3 is 15 residues. Deletions cut 4 bases from V and 2 bases from J, with 10 bases between.

This clone has only a few counts. V usage is TRBV25-1 and J usage is TRBJ2-1, with TRBD1 as a possible D gene (6 bases). V lost 3 bases and J lost 6, with 9 bases in between. Looked up from germline, CDR1 is MGHDK and CDR2 is SYGVNS. This CDR3 comprises 13 residues. The CDR3 nucleotides read TGTGCCAGCAGTGATGTAGGGGGCAATGAGCAGTTCTTC. Translated, it gives CASSDVGGNEQFF.

The chain recombines TRBV29-1 with TRBJ2-1, with a tentative D call TRBD1 (5 bases). CDR3 length: 15 residues. Trimming took 0 bases from V and 0 from J, leaving 9 bases between them. Germline V gene lookup returns CDR1 SQVTM and CDR2 ANQGSEA. CDR3 amino acids: CSVEDGAGSYNEQFF. The CDR3, as DNA: TGCAGCGTTGAAGATGGGGCCGGCTCCTACAATGAGCAGTTCTTC.

The chain combines TRBV10-3 with TRBJ2-1; 7 bases are a match to TRBD1. CDR3 length equals 16 residues. V lost 6 bases, J lost 2 bases, and 10 bases stayed unmatched. Germline assignment: CDR1 ENHRY and CDR2 SYGVKD. CDR3 loop: CAIRDNRGPAYNEQFF. The CDR3 DNA is TGTGCCATCAGGGATAACAGGGGTCCGGCCTACAATGAGCAGTTCTTC.

This clone is a singleton in its sample. This rearrangement joins TRBV7-9 to TRBJ2-3; possible D gene TRBD2, 6 bases. Looked up from germline, CDR1 is SEHNR and CDR2 is FQNEAQ (reference sequence). The CDR3 is 19 amino acids. Trimming shortened V by 4 bases and J by 3 bases, and 26 bases separated the two germline ends. The CDR3 DNA reads as TGTGCCAGCAGCTCCTCCCTAAGCTTTGGGACTGGGACGACAGATACGCAGTATTTT. This translates into CASSSSLSFGTGTTDTQYF.

This clone came up once. The chain couples TRBV11-2 to TRBJ2-1; the D gene is possibly TRBD1 (6 bases). Trimming left V 1 base short and J 13 bases short, with 11 bases between. Germline V gene lookup returns CDR1 SGHAT and CDR2 FQNNGV. This CDR3 contains 12 residues. This chain's CDR3 is CASSLGTEHQFF. For the CDR3, the DNA is TGTGCCAGCAGCTTAGGGACAGAGCATCAGTTCTTC.

The chain carries TRBV2 and TRBJ2-1; 10 positions match TRBD2. CDR1 is SNHLY and CDR2 is FYNNEI in the germline V gene. V dropped 6 bases and J dropped 4; count of bases not matched to a gene: 9. CDR3 size: 16 residues. This chain's CDR3 is CASRVIAGGPYNEQFF. The DNA of the CDR3 is TGTGCCAGCAGGGTCATAGCGGGGGGCCCTTACAATGAGCAGTTCTTC.

V is TRBV5-1 and J is TRBJ2-3, with D hard to call. The CDR3 length is 13 residues. Trimming removed 4 bases at V and 3 bases at J, with 9 bases between. CDR1 is SGHRS, CDR2 YFSETQ, per germline. The CDR3 DNA sequence: TGCGCCAGCAGCCCGGGTCGAACAGATACGCAGTATTTT. This translates into CASSPGRTDTQYF.